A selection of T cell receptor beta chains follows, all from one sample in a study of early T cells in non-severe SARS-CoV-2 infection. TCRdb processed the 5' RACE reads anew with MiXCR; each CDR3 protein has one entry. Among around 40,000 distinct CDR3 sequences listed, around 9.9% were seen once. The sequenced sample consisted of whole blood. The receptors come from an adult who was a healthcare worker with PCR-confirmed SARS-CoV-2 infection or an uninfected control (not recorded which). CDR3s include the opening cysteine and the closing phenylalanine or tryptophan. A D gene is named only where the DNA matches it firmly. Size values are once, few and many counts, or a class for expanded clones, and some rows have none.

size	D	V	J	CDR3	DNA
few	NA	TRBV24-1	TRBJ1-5	CATSGGMYQPQHF	TGTGCCACCAGTGGCGGGATGTATCAGCCCCAGCATTTT
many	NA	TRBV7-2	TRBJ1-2	CASSLVGGETNYGYTF	TGTGCCAGCAGCTTAGTCGGCGGGGAGACTAACTATGGCTACACCTTC
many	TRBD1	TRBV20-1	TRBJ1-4	CSADLRTGGEKLFF	TGCAGTGCTGATCTCCGTACAGGGGGTGAAAAACTGTTTTTT
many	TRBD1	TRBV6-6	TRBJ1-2	CASSYGGQGYYGYTF	TGTGCCAGCAGTTACGGTGGACAGGGTTACTATGGCTACACCTTC
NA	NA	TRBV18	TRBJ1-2	CASSPSLGYTF	TGTGCCAGCTCACCGAGTCTCGGCTACACCTTC
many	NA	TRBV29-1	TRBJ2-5	CSVDETQYF	TGCAGCGTCGACGAGACCCAGTACTTC
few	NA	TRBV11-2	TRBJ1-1	CASSSLSGTNWLAFF	TGTGCCAGCAGCTCGCTTAGCGGGACAAATTGGTTGGCTTTCTTT
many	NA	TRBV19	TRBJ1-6	CASSTPRGGNSPLHF	TGTGCCAGTAGTACCCCGCGAGGGGGGAATTCACCCCTCCACTTT
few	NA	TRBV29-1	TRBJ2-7	CSAQASISYEQYF	TGCAGCGCACAGGCCTCAATCTCCTACGAGCAGTACTTC
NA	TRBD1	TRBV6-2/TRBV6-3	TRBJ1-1	CASRGEGTGKVAFF	TGTGCCAGCAGGGGAGAGGGGACAGGGAAAGTGGCTTTCTTT
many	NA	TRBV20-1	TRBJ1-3	CSARVMRGARGNTIYF	TGCAGTGCTAGAGTTATGAGGGGGGCGCGGGGAAACACCATATATTTT
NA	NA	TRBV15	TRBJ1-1	CATSRDWGKAFF	TGTGCCACCAGCAGAGATTGGGGAAAAGCTTTCTTT
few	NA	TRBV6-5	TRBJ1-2	CASSYRGQTYGYTF	TGTGCCAGCAGTTACCGCGGACAGACCTATGGCTACACCTTC
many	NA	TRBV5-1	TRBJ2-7	CASSFPGEVYEQYF	TGCGCCAGCAGCTTCCCAGGGGAGGTCTACGAGCAGTACTTC
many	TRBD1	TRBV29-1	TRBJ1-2	CSVGGGQGYGYTF	TGCAGCGTTGGCGGGGGACAGGGATATGGCTACACCTTC
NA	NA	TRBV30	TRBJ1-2	CAWKGMKRGYTF	TGTGCCTGGAAGGGGATGAAAAGAGGCTACACCTTC
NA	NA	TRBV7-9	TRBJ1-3	CASRGRTGNTIYF	TGTGCCAGCCGGGGCAGAACCGGAAACACCATATATTTT
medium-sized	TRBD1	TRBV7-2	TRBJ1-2	CASTQFPDRGSGYTF	TGTGCCAGCACCCAGTTCCCCGACAGGGGGAGCGGCTACACCTTC
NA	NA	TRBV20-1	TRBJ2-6	CSASAGPGSGANVLTF	TGCAGTGCTAGCGCGGGTCCGGGCTCTGGGGCCAACGTCCTGACTTTC
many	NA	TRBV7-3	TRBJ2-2	CASSLTGRTGELFF	TGTGCCAGCAGCTTAACAGGTCGTACCGGGGAGCTGTTTTTT
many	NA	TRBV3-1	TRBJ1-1	CASSWDTEAFF	TGTGCCAGCAGCTGGGACACTGAAGCTTTCTTT
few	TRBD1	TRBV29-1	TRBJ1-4	CSVDDWTGGGEKLFF	TGCAGCGTTGACGATTGGACAGGGGGCGGTGAAAAACTGTTTTTT
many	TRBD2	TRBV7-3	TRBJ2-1	CASSLLPVRAGGYNEQFF	TGTGCCAGCAGCTTACTCCCAGTGAGAGCGGGGGGATACAATGAGCAGTTCTTC
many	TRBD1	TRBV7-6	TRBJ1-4	CASSLAPIRDRGETNEKLFF	TGTGCCAGCAGCTTAGCGCCCATCCGGGACAGGGGGGAGACTAATGAAAAACTGTTTTTT
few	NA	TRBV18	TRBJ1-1	CASSLLGLNTEAFF	TGTGCCAGCTCACTGTTGGGACTGAACACTGAAGCTTTCTTT
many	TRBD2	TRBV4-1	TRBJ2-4	CASSQDSRSLAGLKNIQYF	TGCGCCAGCAGCCAAGATTCTCGCTCACTAGCGGGCCTTAAAAACATTCAGTACTTC
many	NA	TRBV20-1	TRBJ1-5	CSAVLQGTDQPQHF	TGCAGTGCTGTACTCCAGGGGACTGATCAGCCCCAGCATTTT
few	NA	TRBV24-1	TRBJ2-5	CATSGSPQETQYF	TGTGCCACCAGTGGGTCACCACAAGAGACCCAGTACTTC
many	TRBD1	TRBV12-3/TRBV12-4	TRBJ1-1	CASSSRTGNTEAFF	TGTGCCAGCAGTTCCCGGACAGGGAACACTGAAGCTTTCTTT
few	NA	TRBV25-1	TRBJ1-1	CASIYSGGMNTEAFF	TGTGCCAGCATTTATAGCGGGGGCATGAACACTGAAGCTTTCTTT
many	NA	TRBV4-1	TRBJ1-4	CASSQDRQKKLFF	TGCGCCAGCAGCCAAGATCGCCAGAAAAAACTGTTTTTT
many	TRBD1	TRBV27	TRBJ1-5	CASSYRDRNQPQHF	TGTGCCAGCAGTTACCGGGACAGGAATCAGCCCCAGCATTTT
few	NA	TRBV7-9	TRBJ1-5	CASSSGLTGNQPQHF	TGTGCCAGCAGCTCGGGCTTAACAGGCAATCAGCCCCAGCATTTT
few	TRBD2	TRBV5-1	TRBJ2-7	CASSQAPGGSYEQYF	TGCGCCAGCAGCCAGGCTCCGGGGGGCTCCTACGAGCAGTACTTC
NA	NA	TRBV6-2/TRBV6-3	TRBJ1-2	CASSYVSEGDGYTF	TGTGCCAGCAGTTACGTATCGGAGGGGGATGGCTACACCTTC
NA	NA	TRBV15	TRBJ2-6	CATSRTGIASGANVLTF	TGTGCCACCAGCAGGACGGGAATTGCCTCTGGGGCCAACGTCCTGACTTTC
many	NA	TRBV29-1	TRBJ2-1	CSVEIQELFF	TGCAGCGTTGAAATCCAGGAGCTGTTCTTC
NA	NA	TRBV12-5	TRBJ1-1	CASRTRTEAEAFF	TGTGCTTCCCGCACTAGGACAGAAGCTGAAGCTTTCTTT
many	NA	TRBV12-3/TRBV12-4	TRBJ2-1	CASSPTGNYNEQFF	TGTGCCAGCAGTCCTACAGGGAATTACAATGAGCAGTTCTTC
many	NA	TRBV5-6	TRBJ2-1	CASSLAGNYNEQFF	TGTGCCAGCAGCTTGGCCGGAAACTACAATGAGCAGTTCTTC
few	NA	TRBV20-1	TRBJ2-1	CSAFPPGTDVVDEQFF	TGCAGTGCTTTCCCCCCCGGGACGGATGTAGTCGATGAGCAGTTCTTC
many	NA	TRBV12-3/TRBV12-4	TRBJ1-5	CASSPRGNQPQHF	TGTGCCAGCAGTCCTCGTGGCAATCAGCCCCAGCATTTT
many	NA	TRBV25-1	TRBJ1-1	CASSEHQGRAFF	TGTGCCAGCAGTGAACATCAGGGTCGGGCTTTCTTT